This T cell receptor (beta chain) came from a study of CD8 T cells in Susac syndrome. Study results and limitations: As the study acknowledged, the number of individuals who were part of its TCR sequencing and HLA analysis was relatively small.

Concerning this clonotype itself: Its specificity is unknown.

There are 14 residues in the CDR3. Germline CDR1 is KGHSH and CDR2 is LQKENI. Trimming took 1 base from V and 4 from J, leaving 7 bases between them. The control participants were healthy donors, and these controls were matched with respect to both age and sex. Reverse transcription used about 0.5 to 1 ug RNA and random hexamers. TCRdb used MiXCR to reprocess the immunoSEQ multiplex PCR reads, holding one entry per CDR3 protein. The sample shows around 200,000 distinct CDR3 sequences, roughly 94% of them seen only once. This clonotype was obtained from a human donor in good health. The chain couples TRBV18 to TRBJ2-2; D gene unclear. Sequencing was performed on CD4+ T cells from PBMCs. CDR3 sequence (DNA): TGTGCCAGCTCACCACTTAGCATCACCGGGGAGCTGTTTTTT. This sequence encodes CASSPLSITGELFF. Drawing the rest from reference TRBV18 and TRBJ2-2, the complete variable domain is NAGVMQNPRHLVRRRGQEARLRCSPMKGHSHVYWYRQLPEEGLKFMVYLQKENIIDESGMPKERFSAEFPKEGPSILRIQQVVRGDSAAYFCASSPLSITGELFFGEGSRLTVL.